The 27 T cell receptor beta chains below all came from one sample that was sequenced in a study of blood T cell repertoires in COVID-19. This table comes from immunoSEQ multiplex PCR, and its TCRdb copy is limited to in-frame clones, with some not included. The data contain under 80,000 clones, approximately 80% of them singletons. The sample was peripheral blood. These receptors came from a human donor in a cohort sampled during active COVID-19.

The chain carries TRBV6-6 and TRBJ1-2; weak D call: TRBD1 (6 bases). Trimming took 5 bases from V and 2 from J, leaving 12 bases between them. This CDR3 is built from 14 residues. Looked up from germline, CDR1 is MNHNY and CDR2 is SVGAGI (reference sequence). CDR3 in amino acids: CASSKTGTNYGYTF. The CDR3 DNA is TGTGCCAGCAGTAAAACCGGGACAAACTATGGCTACACCTTC.

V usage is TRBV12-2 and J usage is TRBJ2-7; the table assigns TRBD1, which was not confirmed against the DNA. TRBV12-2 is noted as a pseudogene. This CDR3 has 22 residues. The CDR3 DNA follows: TGTGCAAGTCGCCTCGTTTCGGTGGGCCCGGGACAGAGCTTTAGGAGCTCCTACGAGCAGTACGTC. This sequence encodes CASRLVSVGPGQSFRSSYEQYV.

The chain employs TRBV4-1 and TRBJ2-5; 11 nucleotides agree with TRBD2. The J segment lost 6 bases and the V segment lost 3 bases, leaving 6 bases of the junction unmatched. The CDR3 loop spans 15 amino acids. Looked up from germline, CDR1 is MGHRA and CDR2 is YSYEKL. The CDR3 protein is CASSQWTSGLKTQYF. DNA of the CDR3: TGCGCCAGCAGCCAGTGGACTAGCGGGTTAAAGACCCAGTACTTC.

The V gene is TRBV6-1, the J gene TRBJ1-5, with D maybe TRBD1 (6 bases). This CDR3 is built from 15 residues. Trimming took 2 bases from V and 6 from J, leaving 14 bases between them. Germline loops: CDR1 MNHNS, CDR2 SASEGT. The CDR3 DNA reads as TGTGCCAGCAGTGAACCAAAAAAGGGGGTTCAGCCCCAGCATTTT. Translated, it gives CASSEPKKGVQPQHF.

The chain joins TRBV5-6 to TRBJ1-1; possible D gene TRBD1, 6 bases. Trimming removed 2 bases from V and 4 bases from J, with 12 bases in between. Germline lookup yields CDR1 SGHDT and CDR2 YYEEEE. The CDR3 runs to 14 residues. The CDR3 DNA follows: TGTGCCAGCAGCTTCAGGGGTCGATCCACTGAAGCTTTCTTT. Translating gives CASSFRGRSTEAFF.

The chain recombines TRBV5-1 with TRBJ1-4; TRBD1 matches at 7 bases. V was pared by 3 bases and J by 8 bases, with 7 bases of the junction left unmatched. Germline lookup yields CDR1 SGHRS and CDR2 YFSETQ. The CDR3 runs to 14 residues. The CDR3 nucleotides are TGCGCCAGCAGCTCTGTCGGGACAGAGGAAAAACTGTTTTTT. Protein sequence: CASSSVGTEEKLFF.

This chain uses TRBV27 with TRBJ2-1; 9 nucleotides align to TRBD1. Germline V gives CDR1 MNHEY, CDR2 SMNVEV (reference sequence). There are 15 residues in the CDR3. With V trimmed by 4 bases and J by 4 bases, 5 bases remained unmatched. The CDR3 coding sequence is TGTGCCAGCAGTTCTCCGACAGGGGGGTACAATGAGCAGTTCTTC. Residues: CASSSPTGGYNEQFF.

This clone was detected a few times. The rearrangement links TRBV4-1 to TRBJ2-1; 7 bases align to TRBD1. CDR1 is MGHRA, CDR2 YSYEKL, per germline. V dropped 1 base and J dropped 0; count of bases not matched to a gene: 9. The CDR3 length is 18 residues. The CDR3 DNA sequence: TGCGCCAGCAGCCAAGTCACCCGACAGGGTAACTCCTACAATGAGCAGTTCTTC. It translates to CASSQVTRQGNSYNEQFF.

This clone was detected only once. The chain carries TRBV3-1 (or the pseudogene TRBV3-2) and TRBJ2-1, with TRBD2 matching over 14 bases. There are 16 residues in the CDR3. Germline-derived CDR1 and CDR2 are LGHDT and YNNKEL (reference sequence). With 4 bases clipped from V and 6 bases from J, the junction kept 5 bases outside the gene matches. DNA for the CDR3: TGTGCCAGCAGCCTAGGACTAGCGGGGGGTAGCAATGAGCAGTTCTTC. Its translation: CASSLGLAGGSNEQFF.

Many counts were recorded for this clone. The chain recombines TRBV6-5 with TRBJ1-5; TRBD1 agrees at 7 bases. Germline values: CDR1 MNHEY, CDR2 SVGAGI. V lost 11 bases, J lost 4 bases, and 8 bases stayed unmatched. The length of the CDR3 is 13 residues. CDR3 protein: CAVSRDRNQPQHF. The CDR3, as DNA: TGTGCCGTGAGCCGGGACAGAAATCAGCCCCAGCATTTT.

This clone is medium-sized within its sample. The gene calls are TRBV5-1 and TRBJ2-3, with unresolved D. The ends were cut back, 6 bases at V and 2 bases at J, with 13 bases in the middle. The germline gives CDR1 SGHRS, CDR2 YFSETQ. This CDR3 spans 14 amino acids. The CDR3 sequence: CASTRESTTDTQYF. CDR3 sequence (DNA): TGCGCCAGCACCCGAGAGAGTACCACAGATACGCAGTATTTT.

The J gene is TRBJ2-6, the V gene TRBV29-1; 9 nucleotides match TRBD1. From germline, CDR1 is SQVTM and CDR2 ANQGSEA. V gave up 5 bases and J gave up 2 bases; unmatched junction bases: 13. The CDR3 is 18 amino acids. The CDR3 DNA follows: TGCAGCGTTCTAATACAGGGGGCGCTAAGTCCTGGGGCCAACGTCCTGACTTTC. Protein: CSVLIQGALSPGANVLTF. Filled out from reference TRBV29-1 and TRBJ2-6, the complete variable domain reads SAVISQKPSRDICQRGTSLTIQCQVDSQVTMMFWYRQQPGQSLTLIATANQGSEATYESGFVIDKFPISRPNLTFSTLTVSNMSPEDSSIYLCSVLIQGALSPGANVLTFGAGSRLTVL.

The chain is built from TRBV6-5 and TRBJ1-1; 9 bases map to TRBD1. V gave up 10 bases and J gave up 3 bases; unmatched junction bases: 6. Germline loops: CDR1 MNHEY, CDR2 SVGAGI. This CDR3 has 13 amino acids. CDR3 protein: CATCRQGDTEAFF. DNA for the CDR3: TGTGCCACCTGTAGACAGGGGGACACTGAAGCTTTCTTT.

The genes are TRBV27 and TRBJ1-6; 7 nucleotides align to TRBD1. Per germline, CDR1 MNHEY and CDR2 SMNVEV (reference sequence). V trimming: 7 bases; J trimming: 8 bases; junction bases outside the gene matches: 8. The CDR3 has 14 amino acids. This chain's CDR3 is CASTNGDRYSPLHF. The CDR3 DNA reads TGTGCCAGCACCAACGGGGACAGATATTCACCCCTCCACTTT.

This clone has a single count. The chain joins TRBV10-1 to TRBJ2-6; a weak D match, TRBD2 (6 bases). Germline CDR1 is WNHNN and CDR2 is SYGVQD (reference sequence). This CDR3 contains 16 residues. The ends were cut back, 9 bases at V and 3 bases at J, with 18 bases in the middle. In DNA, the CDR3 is TGCGCCAGGGAGGGACTGCAGGGTTGTGGGGCCAACGTCCTGACTTTC. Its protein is CAREGLQGCGANVLTF.

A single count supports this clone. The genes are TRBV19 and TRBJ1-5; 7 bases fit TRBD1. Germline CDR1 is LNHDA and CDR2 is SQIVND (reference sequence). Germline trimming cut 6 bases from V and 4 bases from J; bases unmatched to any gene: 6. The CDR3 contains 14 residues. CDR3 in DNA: TGTGCCAGTAGACAGGGGTCTGGAAATCAGCCCCAGCATTTT. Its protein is CASRQGSGNQPQHF.

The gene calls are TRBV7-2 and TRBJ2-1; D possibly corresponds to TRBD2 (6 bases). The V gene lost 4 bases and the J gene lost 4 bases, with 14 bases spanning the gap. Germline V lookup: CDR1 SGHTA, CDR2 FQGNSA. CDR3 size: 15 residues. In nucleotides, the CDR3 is TGTGCCAGCAGCTATGGGGGAGGCCCGTACAATGAGCAGTTCTTC. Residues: CASSYGGGPYNEQFF.

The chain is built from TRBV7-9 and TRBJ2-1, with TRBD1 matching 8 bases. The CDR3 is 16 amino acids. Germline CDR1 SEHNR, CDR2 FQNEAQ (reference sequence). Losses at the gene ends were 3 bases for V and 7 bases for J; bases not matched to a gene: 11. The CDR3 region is CASSLGGQGVRNEQFF. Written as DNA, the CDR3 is TGTGCCAGCAGCTTGGGTGGACAGGGTGTCAGGAATGAGCAGTTCTTC.

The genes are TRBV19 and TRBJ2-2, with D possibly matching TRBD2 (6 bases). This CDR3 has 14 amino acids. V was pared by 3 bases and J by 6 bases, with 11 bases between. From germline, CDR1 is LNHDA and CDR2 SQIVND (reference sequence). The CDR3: CASSIRLVPGELFF. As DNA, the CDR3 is TGTGCCAGTAGTATCCGACTAGTCCCCGGGGAGCTGTTTTTT.

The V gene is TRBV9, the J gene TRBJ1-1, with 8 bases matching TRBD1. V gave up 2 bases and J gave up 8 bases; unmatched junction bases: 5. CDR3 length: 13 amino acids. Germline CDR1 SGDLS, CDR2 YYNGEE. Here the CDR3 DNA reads TGTGCCAGCAGCGTTCAGGACAGGGAAGAAGCTTTCTTT. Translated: CASSVQDREEAFF.

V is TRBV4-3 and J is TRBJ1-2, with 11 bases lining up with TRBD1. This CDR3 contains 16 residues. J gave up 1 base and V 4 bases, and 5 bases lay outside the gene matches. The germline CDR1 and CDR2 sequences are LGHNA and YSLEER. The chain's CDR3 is CASSRGQGARNYGYTF. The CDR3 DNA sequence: TGCGCCAGCAGCCGAGGACAGGGGGCGCGTAACTATGGCTACACCTTC.

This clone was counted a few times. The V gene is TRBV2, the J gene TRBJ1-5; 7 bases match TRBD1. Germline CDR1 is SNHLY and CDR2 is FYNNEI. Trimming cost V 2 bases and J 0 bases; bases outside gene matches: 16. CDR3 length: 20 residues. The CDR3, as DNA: TGTGCCAGCAGTGAACCGTTACAGGGGCTAATGACCTCTAGCAATCAGCCCCAGCATTTT. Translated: CASSEPLQGLMTSSNQPQHF.

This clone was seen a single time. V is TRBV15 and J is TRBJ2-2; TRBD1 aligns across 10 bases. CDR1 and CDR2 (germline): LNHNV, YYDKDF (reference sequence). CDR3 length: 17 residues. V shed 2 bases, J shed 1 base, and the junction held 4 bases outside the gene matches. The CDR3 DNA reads TGTGCCACCAGCAGACTCCGGACAGGGGGGAACACCGGGGAGCTGTTTTTT. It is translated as CATSRLRTGGNTGELFF. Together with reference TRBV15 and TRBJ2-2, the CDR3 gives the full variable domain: DAMVIQNPRYQVTQFGKPVTLSCSQTLNHNVMYWYQQKSSQAPKLLFHYYDKDFNNEADTPDNFQSRRPNTSFCFLDIRSPGLGDTAMYLCATSRLRTGGNTGELFFGEGSRLTVL.

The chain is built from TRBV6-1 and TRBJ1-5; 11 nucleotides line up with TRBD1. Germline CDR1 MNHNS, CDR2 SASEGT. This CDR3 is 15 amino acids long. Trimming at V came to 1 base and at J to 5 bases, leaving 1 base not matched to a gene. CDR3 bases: TGTGCCAGCAGTGAAGGGACAGGGGGCTATCAGCCCCAGCATTTT. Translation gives CASSEGTGGYQPQHF.

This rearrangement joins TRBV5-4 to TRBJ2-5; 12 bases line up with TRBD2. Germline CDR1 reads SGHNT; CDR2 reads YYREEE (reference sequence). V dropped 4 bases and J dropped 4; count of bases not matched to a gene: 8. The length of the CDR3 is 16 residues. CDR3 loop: CASSPRLAGDLETQYF. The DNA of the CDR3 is TGTGCCAGCAGCCCCAGACTAGCGGGAGACCTAGAGACCCAGTACTTC.

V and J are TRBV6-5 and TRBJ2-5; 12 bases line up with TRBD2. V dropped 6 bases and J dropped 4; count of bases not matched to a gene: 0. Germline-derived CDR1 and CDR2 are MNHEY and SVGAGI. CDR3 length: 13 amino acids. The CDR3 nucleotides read TGTGCCAGCAGGACTAGCGGGAGAGAGACCCAGTACTTC. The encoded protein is CASRTSGRETQYF.

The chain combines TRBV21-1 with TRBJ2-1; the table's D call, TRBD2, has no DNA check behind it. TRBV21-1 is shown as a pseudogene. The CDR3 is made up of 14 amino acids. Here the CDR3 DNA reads TGTGCCAGCAGCGGGGGGGACGGGTACAATGAGCAGTTCTTC. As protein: CASSGGDGYNEQFF.